This TCR beta chain was obtained from a study of identical twins (dated by TCRdb to about 2016). About the full investigation: To test whether fetal clonotypes persist, the study used deep sequencing on TCR alpha and beta repertoires from monozygotic twins, unrelated adults of various ages, and cord blood. To rule out contamination, replicate twin experiments were performed at different times with different library preparation protocols.

Broad study findings and their caveats: Compared with coincidental sharing between unrelated individuals, out-of-frame TCR alpha sequences shared between twins showed an excess of sequences with low generation probability. Invariant T cells such as MAIT and iNKT could partly confound zero-insertion analyses, although diverse VJ usage argued against such confounding for most clonotypes. In monozygotic twins, recombination models systematically underestimated out-of-frame TCR alpha sharing, but the models matched the sharing seen between unrelated individuals. Abundant cord blood beta clonotypes carried fewer insertions; young adult naive repertoires showed a weaker similar trend, while memory repertoires showed none. Because the same donors could not be followed over many years, conclusions were based on cross-sectional statistical analysis. In beta out-of-frame sequences, excess twin sharing was weaker, because having fewer shared sequences lowered the signal-to-noise ratio.

Looking up the germline V gene (reference sequence) yields CDR1 LNHNV and CDR2 YYDKDF. The CDR3 contains 14 residues, cysteine and phenylalanine counted. The only DNA kept is the CDR3, 42 bases in frame from the first base. V is pruned by 3 bases and J by 6 bases, leaving 8 bases of the junction without a gene match. Only healthy Caucasian donors were included. Three pairs of female monozygotic twins, all aged roughly 18 to 29 years, made up the twin cohort. RNA for TCR libraries was isolated from peripheral blood mononuclear cells. Library preparation used 5' RACE. These reads were obtained on an Illumina HiSeq 2000. Template switching introduced a universal primer binding site; the final cDNA contained a unique molecular identifier, enabling accurate counting of TCR cDNA molecules. Specific primers in the conserved constant-segment region were used to synthesize first-strand cDNA for the TCR alpha and beta chains. To control for contamination, every cDNA library carried two barcodes: a SMART-Mk sample barcode plus Illumina barcodes. Two successive PCR steps introduced TruSeq adapter sequences along with Illumina sample barcodes. The TCR alpha and beta cDNA libraries were sequenced on the Illumina HiSeq platform using custom primers. In the original analysis: MiGEC was used to process raw reads and extract unique molecular identifiers, and MiXCR was used to find CDR3 positions. For each individual, recombination models were inferred using an EM algorithm with the repgenHMM and IGoR tools. Shared clonotypes were analyzed with the tcR package in R, and sharing was normalized by the product of cloneset sizes. To study raw recombination without the effects of thymic and clonal selection, out-of-frame nonproductive sequences were analyzed. Starting from the raw public reads, TCRdb applied fastp trimming at Q25, assembled clones with MiXCR and retained in-frame beta chains. All rows with the same CDR3 protein become a single entry with the most common DNA and genes. The V and J calls here are based on TCRdb, not the publication. In this sample the table shows hundreds of thousands of distinct CDR3 sequences, 8.6% of which occur a single time. Together, the top ten hold 0.98% of the sample.

A note on this clonotype: Which antigen it targets is not known. One base away there is no much larger clone; base qualities are not given.

The same sample was also studied in work on yellow fever vaccine responses in identical twins. The second paper further reports: According to the authors, the vaccine-induced T cell response in identical twins seemed to be partly convergent and partly specific to each individual. In the study, vaccine-responding T cell clones were precisely tracked in identical twins.

Sequenced input: PBMCs. The receptor's source is a young woman in good health. Recombination joined TRBV15 with TRBJ2-7, and TRBD1 aligns with 7 junction nucleotides. The bases are TGTGCCACCAGCAGTCTTACAGGGGCCCGCGAGCAGTACTTC. Its protein is CATSSLTGAREQYF.